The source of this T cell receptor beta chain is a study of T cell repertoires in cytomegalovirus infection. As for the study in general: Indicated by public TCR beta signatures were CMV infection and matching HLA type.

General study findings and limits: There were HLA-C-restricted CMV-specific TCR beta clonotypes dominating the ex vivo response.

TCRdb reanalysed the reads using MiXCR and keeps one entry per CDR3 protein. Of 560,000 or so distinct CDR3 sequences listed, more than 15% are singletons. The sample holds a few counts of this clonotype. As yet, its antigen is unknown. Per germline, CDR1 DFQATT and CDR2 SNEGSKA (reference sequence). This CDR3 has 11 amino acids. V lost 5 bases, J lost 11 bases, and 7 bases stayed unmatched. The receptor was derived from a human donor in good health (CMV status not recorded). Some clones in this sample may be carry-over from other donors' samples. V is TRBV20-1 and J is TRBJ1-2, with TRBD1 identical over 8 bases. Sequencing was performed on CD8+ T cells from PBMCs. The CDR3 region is CSAPGQGRYTF. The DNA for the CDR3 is TGCAGTGCTCCTGGACAGGGCCGATACACCTTC.